This T cell receptor (beta chain) emerged from a study of T cells in Graves' hyperthyroidism and ophthalmopathy. Study at large: The blood sample was taken at first diagnosis, before treatment began. Study-wide results and limits: A model of 13 V-J features distinguished ophthalmopathy from stable hyperthyroidism.

In its sample, this clonotype was seen many times. Antigen specificity is unknown. The length of the CDR3 is 16 residues. The germline CDR1 and CDR2 sequences are MNHNS and SASEGT. The V segment lost 3 bases and the J segment 2 bases; nucleotides outside the gene matches: 5. RNA transcripts gave rise to amplified TCR beta CDR3 regions. HTBI primers drove first-round RT-PCR of the TCR CDR3. Each CDR3 protein gets one entry after TCRdb re-called the multiplex PCR reads with MiXCR. The repertoire holds approximately 400,000 distinct CDR3 sequences, about 18% seen once, with 35% to 50% in the top ten. Each person with ophthalmopathy scored at least 3 on the Clinical Activity Score, reached NOSPECS grade 4 or higher, and had been ill under 3 months. Isolation of PBMCs was performed on about 10 ml fresh peripheral blood.

The sequenced material came from blood. The origin of this receptor is a man aged 18 to 30 with Graves' ophthalmopathy. V is TRBV6-1 and J is TRBJ2-5; 11 nucleotides line up with TRBD2. CDR3 sequence: CASSDPGLAEQETQYF. CDR3 coding DNA: TGTGCCAGCAGTGACCCGGGACTAGCGGAGCAAGAGACCCAGTACTTC.